Below, 15 T cell receptor beta chains from the same sample are listed, as sequenced in a study of blood T cell repertoires in COVID-19. Here immunoSEQ multiplex PCR was the method, and the copy in TCRdb shows in-frame clones only, minus some. The sample gives approximately 70,000 clones, around 90% of which show up once; roughly 7.3% is in the top ten. Sequences were obtained from peripheral blood. The receptors were sampled from a man in his forties with COVID-19, enrolled during active disease.

The rearrangement uses TRBV28 and TRBJ1-6, with no clear D. V was shortened by 6 bases and J by 7 bases, with 10 bases between the two germline ends. Germline lookup yields CDR1 MDHEN and CDR2 SYDVKM. This CDR3 has 13 amino acids. Here the CDR3 DNA reads TGTGCCAGCAGAGGGAGTTCGAATTCACCCCTCCACTTT. Encoded protein: CASRGSSNSPLHF.

The chain employs TRBV10-2 and TRBJ1-3, with 7 bases matching TRBD1. Germline-derived CDR1 and CDR2 are WSHSY and SAAADI. The J segment lost 0 bases and the V segment lost 2 bases, leaving 4 bases of the junction unmatched. The CDR3 contains 16 residues. DNA for the CDR3: TGCGCCAGCAGTGAGGGACAGGCTAACTCTGGAAACACCATATATTTT. This translates into CASSEGQANSGNTIYF.

This clone has a single count. The genes are TRBV25-1 and TRBJ2-7, with TRBD2 identical over 7 bases. Germline V gene data show CDR1 as MGHDK and CDR2 as SYGVNS. Trimming removed 8 bases from V and 2 bases from J; junction bases left unmatched: 0. The CDR3 runs 11 residues. CDR3 DNA: TGTGCCAGCGGGGGGGCCTACGAGCAGTACTTC. Translating gives CASGGAYEQYF.

The chain links TRBV12-3 or TRBV12-4 to TRBJ1-2; D is possibly TRBD1 (6 bases). V gave up 2 bases and J gave up 7 bases, with 11 bases separating them. The CDR3 totals 13 residues. The CDR3 coding sequence is TGTGCCAGCAGTTTATTAGGGGGTGGTGGCTACACCTTC. Its protein product is CASSLLGGGGYTF.

This clone was counted a single time. The genes are TRBV6-5 and TRBJ1-6; no clear D. The V end was cut by 6 bases, the J end by 5 bases, with 2 bases between. This CDR3 contains 11 residues. Germline CDR1 and CDR2: MNHEY and SVGAGI. CDR3 bases: TGTGCCAGCAGCAATAATTCACCCCTCCACTTT. It translates to CASSNNSPLHF.

The V call is TRBV12-5, the J call TRBJ2-1; 12 bases match TRBD2. V shed 6 bases, J shed 5 bases, and the junction held 5 bases outside the gene matches. The CDR3 totals 15 residues. Germline lookup yields CDR1 LGHNT and CDR2 FRNRAP. The CDR3 DNA follows: TGTGCTAGTGGCCCCGGACTAGCGGGGAACAATGAGCAGTTCTTC. Protein product: CASGPGLAGNNEQFF. The complete variable domain, with remaining parts taken from reference TRBV12-5 and TRBJ2-1, reads DARVTQTPRHKVTEMGQEVTMRCQPILGHNTVFWYRQTMMQGLELLAYFRNRAPLDDSGMPKDRFSAEMPDATLATLKIQPSEPRDSAVYFCASGPGLAGNNEQFFGPGTRLTVL.

This chain joins TRBV14 and TRBJ2-5, with D perhaps TRBD2 (5 bases). Germline loops: CDR1 SGHDN, CDR2 FVKESK. With 4 bases removed from V and 5 bases from J, the gap between germline ends came to 11 bases. The length of the CDR3 is 13 residues. The CDR3 reads CASSRSSGETQYF. The CDR3 bases are TGTGCCAGCAGCCGGAGCTCGGGGGAGACCCAGTACTTC.

This rearrangement joins TRBV2 to TRBJ1-2; 9 positions match TRBD1. V lost 10 bases and J lost 8; bases outside the gene matches: 17. This CDR3 comprises 15 residues. Germline V CDR1 and CDR2: SNHLY, FYNNEI. The CDR3 DNA reads TGTGCCACGGGGGGGACAGGGATGGAAGTAGACGGCTACACCTTC. This sequence encodes CATGGTGMEVDGYTF.

This clone was seen once. The chain combines TRBV18 with TRBJ1-4; 7 bases match TRBD1. CDR3 length equals 15 residues. J was trimmed by 4 bases and V by 2 bases; bases with no gene match: 4. Per germline, CDR1 KGHSH and CDR2 LQKENI. The CDR3 spells CASSPSQGVNEKLFF. In DNA form, the CDR3 reads TGTGCCAGCTCACCATCCCAGGGGGTTAATGAAAAACTGTTTTTT. Full variable domain (outside the CDR3, taken from reference TRBV18 and TRBJ1-4): NAGVMQNPRHLVRRRGQEARLRCSPMKGHSHVYWYRQLPEEGLKFMVYLQKENIIDESGMPKERFSAEFPKEGPSILRIQQVVRGDSAAYFCASSPSQGVNEKLFFGSGTQLSVL.

The genes are TRBV10-3 and TRBJ2-5; the D is unclear. Trimming took 10 bases from V and 1 from J, leaving 10 bases between them. Germline assignment: CDR1 ENHRY and CDR2 SYGVKD. The CDR3 has 12 residues. This chain's CDR3 is CATAESQETQYF. The CDR3 DNA reads as TGTGCCACGGCGGAATCCCAAGAGACCCAGTACTTC.

This clone has just one count. In nucleotides, the CDR3 is TGTGCCAGCAGCCAATTCTCAGGGGGTGCGGAGACCCAGTACTTC. The encoded protein is CASSQFSGGAETQYF. This chain connects TRBV3-1 (or the pseudogene TRBV3-2) to TRBJ2-5, with TRBD1 identical over 7 bases. V was clipped by 2 bases and J by 5 bases; unmatched bases: 8. CDR1 is LGHDT and CDR2 is YNNKEL in the germline V gene (reference sequence). This CDR3 contains 15 residues.

The V gene is TRBV5-4, the J gene TRBJ1-3, with a possible D match to TRBD1 (5 bases). V shed 2 bases and J shed 4 bases, with 13 bases lying between them. Germline loops: CDR1 SGHNT, CDR2 YYREEE (reference sequence). There are 15 residues in the CDR3. CDR3 sequence (DNA): TGTGCCAGCAGCTTTGACCCCAGGGCCGGAAACACCATATATTTT. Amino acid sequence: CASSFDPRAGNTIYF.

The table lists this clone with a few counts. The gene calls are TRBV28 and TRBJ1-3, with 7 bases that match TRBD1. There are 16 residues in the CDR3. CDR1 is MDHEN and CDR2 is SYDVKM in the germline V gene. V was pared by 5 bases and J by 0 bases, with 7 bases of the junction left unmatched. Here the CDR3 DNA reads TGTGCCAGCAGTCCCCGGGGGACAGTCTCTGGAAACACCATATATTTT. It is translated as CASSPRGTVSGNTIYF.

This chain joins TRBV5-8 and TRBJ1-4, with 7 bases fitting TRBD1. The germline gives CDR1 SGHTS, CDR2 YDEGEE. The CDR3 loop spans 15 amino acids. V lost 2 bases to trimming and J lost 5 bases; unmatched junction nucleotides: 6. Here the CDR3 DNA reads TGTGCCAGCAGCTTTCAGACAGGGACGAATGAAAAACTGTTTTTT. Residues: CASSFQTGTNEKLFF. Full variable domain (remainder filled in from reference TRBV5-8 and TRBJ1-4): EAGVTQSPTHLIKTRGQQATLRCSPISGHTSVYWYQQALGLGLQFLLWYDEGEERNRGNFPPRFSGRQFPNYSSELNVNALELEDSALYLCASSFQTGTNEKLFFGSGTQLSVL.

The genes are TRBV11-3 and TRBJ2-7; D is uncertain. This CDR3 contains 13 residues. V dropped 1 base and J dropped 1 base, with 5 bases sitting between them. Germline CDR1 is SGHNT and CDR2 is YENEEA. The CDR3 here is CASSLGSSYEQYF. CDR3 in DNA: TGTGCCAGCAGCTTAGGTTCTTCCTACGAGCAGTACTTC.